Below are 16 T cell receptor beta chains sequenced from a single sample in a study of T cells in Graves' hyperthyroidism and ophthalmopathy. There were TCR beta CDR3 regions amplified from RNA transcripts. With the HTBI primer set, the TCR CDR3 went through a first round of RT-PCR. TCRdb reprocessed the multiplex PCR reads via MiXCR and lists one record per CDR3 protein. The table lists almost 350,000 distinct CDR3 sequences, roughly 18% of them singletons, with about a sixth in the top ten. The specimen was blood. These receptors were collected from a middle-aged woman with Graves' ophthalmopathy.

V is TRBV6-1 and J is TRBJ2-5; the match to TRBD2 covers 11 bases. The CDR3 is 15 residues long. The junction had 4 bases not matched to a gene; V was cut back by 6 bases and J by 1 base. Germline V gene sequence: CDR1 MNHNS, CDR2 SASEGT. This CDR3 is CASRGLAATQETQYF. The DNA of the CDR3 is TGTGCCAGCAGGGGACTAGCGGCCACCCAAGAGACCCAGTACTTC.

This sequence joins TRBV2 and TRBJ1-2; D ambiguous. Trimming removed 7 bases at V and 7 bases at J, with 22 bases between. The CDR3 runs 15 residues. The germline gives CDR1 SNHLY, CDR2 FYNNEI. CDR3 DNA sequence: TGTGCCAGCACATCGGGGAGAAAAAGTAGGGTTGGCTACACCTTC. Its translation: CASTSGRKSRVGYTF.

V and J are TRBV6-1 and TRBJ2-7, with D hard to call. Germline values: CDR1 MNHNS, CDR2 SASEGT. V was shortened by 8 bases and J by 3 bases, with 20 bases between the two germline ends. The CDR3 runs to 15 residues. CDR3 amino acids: CASGSVKKGSYEQYF. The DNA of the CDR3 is TGTGCCAGCGGGTCAGTCAAAAAGGGAAGCTACGAGCAGTACTTC.

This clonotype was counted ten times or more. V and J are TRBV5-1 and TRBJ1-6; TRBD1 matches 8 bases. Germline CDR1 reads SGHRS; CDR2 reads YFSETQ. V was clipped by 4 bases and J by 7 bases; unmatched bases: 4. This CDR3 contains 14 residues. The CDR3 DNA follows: TGCGCCAGCAGCATCGGACAGGGAAATTCACCCCTCCACTTT. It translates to CASSIGQGNSPLHF.

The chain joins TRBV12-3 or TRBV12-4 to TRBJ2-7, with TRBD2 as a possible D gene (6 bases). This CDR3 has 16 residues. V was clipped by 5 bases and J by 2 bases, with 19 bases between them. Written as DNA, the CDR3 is TGTGCCAGCAGTCGTCCCCATAGCGGTAGCACCTACGAGCAGTACTTC. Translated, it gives CASSRPHSGSTYEQYF.

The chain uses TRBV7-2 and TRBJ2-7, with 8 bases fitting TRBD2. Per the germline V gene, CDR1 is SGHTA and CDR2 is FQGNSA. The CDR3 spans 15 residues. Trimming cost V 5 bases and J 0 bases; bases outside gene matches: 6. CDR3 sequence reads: CASSLRLASSYEQYF. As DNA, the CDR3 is TGTGCCAGCAGCCTACGACTAGCGAGCTCCTACGAGCAGTACTTC.

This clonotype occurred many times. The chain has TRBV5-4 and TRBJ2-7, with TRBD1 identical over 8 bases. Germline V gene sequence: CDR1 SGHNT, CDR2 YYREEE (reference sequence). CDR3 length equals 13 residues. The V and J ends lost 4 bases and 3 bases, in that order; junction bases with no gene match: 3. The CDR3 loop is CASSKGTGYEQYF. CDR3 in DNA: TGTGCCAGCAGCAAAGGGACAGGCTACGAGCAGTACTTC.

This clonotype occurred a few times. Here the CDR3 DNA reads TGTGCCAGCAGCCGTAGCGGGAGTCTGGAGACCCAGTACTTC. Its protein product is CASSRSGSLETQYF. The rearrangement joins TRBV7-2 to TRBJ2-5, with TRBD2 matching 9 bases. This CDR3 has 14 amino acids. V lost 5 bases and J lost 5; bases outside the gene matches: 6. CDR1 is SGHTA and CDR2 is FQGNSA in the germline V gene.

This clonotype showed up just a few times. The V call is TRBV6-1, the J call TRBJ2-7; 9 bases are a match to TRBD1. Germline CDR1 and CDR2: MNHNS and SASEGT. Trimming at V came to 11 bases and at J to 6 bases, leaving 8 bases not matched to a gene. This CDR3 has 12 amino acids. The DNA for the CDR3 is TGTGCCTGCCGAGGGACAGGGACCGAGCAGTACTTC. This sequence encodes CACRGTGTEQYF.

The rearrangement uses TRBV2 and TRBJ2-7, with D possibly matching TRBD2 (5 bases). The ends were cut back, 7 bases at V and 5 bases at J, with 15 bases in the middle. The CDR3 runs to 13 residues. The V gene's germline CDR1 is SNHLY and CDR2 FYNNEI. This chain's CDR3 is CASKGDFGNEQYF. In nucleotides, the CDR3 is TGTGCCAGCAAAGGCGACTTCGGGAACGAGCAGTACTTC.

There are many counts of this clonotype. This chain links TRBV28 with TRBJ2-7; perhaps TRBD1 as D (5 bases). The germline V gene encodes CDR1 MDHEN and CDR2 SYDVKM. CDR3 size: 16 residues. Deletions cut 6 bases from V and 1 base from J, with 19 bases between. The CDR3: CASSYTYIDRSYEQYF. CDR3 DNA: TGTGCCAGCAGCTACACCTATATAGACAGATCCTACGAGCAGTACTTC.

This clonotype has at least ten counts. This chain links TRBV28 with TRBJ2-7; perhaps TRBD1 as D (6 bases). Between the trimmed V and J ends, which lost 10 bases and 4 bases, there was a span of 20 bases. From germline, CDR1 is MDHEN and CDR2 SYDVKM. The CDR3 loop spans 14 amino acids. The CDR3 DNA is TGTGCCACCACCCCGACAGGATTCCTTTACGAGCAGTACTTC. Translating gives CATTPTGFLYEQYF.

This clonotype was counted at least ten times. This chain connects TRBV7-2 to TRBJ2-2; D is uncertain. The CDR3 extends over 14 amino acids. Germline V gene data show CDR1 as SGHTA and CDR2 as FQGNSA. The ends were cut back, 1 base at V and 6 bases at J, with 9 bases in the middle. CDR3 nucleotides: TGTGCCAGCAGCTTAGAGGGTACTCCCGGGGAGCTGTTTTTT. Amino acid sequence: CASSLEGTPGELFF.

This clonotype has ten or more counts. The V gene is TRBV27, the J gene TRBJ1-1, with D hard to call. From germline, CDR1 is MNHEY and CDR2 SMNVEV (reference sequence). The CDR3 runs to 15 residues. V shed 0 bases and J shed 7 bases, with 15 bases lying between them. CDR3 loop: CASSLSAGKGDEAFF. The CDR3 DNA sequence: TGTGCCAGCAGTTTATCAGCGGGGAAGGGCGATGAAGCTTTCTTT.

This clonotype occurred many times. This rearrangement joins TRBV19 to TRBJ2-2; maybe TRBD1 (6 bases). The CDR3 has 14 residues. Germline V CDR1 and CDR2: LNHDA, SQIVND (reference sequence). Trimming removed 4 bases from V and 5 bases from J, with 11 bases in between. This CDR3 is CASSNWGRTGELFF. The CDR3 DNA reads TGTGCCAGTAGTAACTGGGGGCGAACCGGGGAGCTGTTTTTT.

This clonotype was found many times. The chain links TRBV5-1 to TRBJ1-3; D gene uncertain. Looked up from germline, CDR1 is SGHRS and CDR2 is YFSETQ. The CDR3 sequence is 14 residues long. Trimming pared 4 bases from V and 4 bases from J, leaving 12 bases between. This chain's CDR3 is CASSVDGSGNTIYF. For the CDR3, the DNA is TGCGCCAGCAGCGTCGATGGGAGCGGAAACACCATATATTTT. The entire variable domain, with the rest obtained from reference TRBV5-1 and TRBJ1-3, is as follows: KAGVTQTPRYLIKTRGQQVTLSCSPISGHRSVSWYQQTPGQGLQFLFEYFSETQRNKGNFPGRFSGRQFSNSRSEMNVSTLELGDSALYLCASSVDGSGNTIYFGEGSWLTVV.